These T cell receptor beta chains were read from a single sample in a study of blood T cell repertoires in COVID-19. Assay used: immunoSEQ multiplex PCR; TCRdb lists only in-frame clones, some missing. The data hold almost 250,000 clones, with around 89% observed a single time. Sequenced sample: PBMCs or T cells enriched from blood (not recorded which). The receptors derive from a woman between 25 and 40 years old who had recovered from COVID-19. CDR3s include the opening cysteine and the closing phenylalanine or tryptophan. The D gene is left open where the match is weak. Expanded clones get a size class; other rows say once, few or many, or leave the size out.

abundance	j_gene	v_gene	d_gene	CDR3nt	CDR3aa
NA	TRBJ1-1	TRBV11-1	NA	TGTGCCAGCAGCCGGGAGCTGAACACTGAAGCTTTCTTT	CASSRELNTEAFF
NA	TRBJ1-5	TRBV28	NA	TGTGCCAGCAGTTTTCTAACCAGGGGCAATCAGCCCCAGCATTTT	CASSFLTRGNQPQHF
NA	TRBJ1-1	TRBV19	NA	TGTGCCAGTAGTATCTCGGACACTGAAGCTTTCTTT	CASSISDTEAFF
once	TRBJ2-7	TRBV7-9	NA	TGTGCCAGCAGCCCCCGACTAGTAACTACGGAGCAGTACTTC	CASSPRLVTTEQYF
NA	TRBJ2-3	TRBV5-6	NA	TGTGCCAGCGACTCAAGTAGAAGCACAGATACGCAGTATTTT	CASDSSRSTDTQYF
once	TRBJ1-5	TRBV28	TRBD1	TGTGCCAGCAGGCACCAACAGGGGATTAGAAATCAGCCCCAGCATTTT	CASRHQQGIRNQPQHF
NA	TRBJ1-1	TRBV24-1	NA	TGTGCCACCAGTGAGCGAGAATGGACTGAAGCTTTCTTT	CATSEREWTEAFF
NA	TRBJ2-1	TRBV7-8	TRBD2	TGTGCCAGCAGCTTGGGGCGACTAGCGGGAGGGTATGAGCAGTTCTTC	CASSLGRLAGGYEQFF
NA	TRBJ2-7	TRBV11-2	TRBD2	TGTGCCAGCAGCTCTAGCGGGACCAATGGAGAGCAGTACTTC	CASSSSGTNGEQYF
NA	TRBJ1-2	TRBV20-1	NA	TGCAGTGCTAGACAGGACTATGGCTACACCTTC	CSARQDYGYTF
NA	TRBJ1-2	TRBV7-8	NA	TGTGCCAGCAGCGCACTCGGACAGTCTGGCTACACCTTC	CASSALGQSGYTF
NA	TRBJ1-5	TRBV19	NA	TGTGCCAGTAGTATAGCGCGGGGGAGCAATCAGCCCCAGCATTTT	CASSIARGSNQPQHF
NA	TRBJ2-7	TRBV18	NA	TGTGCCAGCTCACCAGGTTTGGCAGGGGACTACGAGCAGTACTTC	CASSPGLAGDYEQYF
NA	TRBJ1-3	TRBV2	NA	TGTGCCAGAGGCGACTTCGGAAACACCATATATTTT	CARGDFGNTIYF
NA	TRBJ2-1	TRBV28	TRBD1	TGTGCCAGCAGTCGAAGGACAGGGAGCAATGAGCAGTTCTTC	CASSRRTGSNEQFF
NA	TRBJ1-6	TRBV19	TRBD1	TGTGCCAGAGGGGGCCGCGGAGAATCACCCCTCCACTTT	CARGGRGESPLHF
NA	TRBJ1-1	TRBV28	NA	TGTGCCAGCATCCGGGAGATGAACACTGAAGCTTTCTTT	CASIREMNTEAFF
NA	TRBJ1-5	TRBV30	NA	TGTGCCTGTCCGGGTTCCTATGAACCTAGCAATCAGCCCCAGCATTTT	CACPGSYEPSNQPQHF
NA	TRBJ1-1	TRBV11-2	NA	TGTGCCAGCAGCTTAGAATGGGGAGACACTGAAGCTTTCTTT	CASSLEWGDTEAFF
once	TRBJ2-3	TRBV20-1	TRBD2	TGCAGTGCTAGTCCCCGACTAGCGGGGCGCACAGATACGCAGTATTTT	CSASPRLAGRTDTQYF
NA	TRBJ2-5	TRBV18	TRBD1	TGTGCCAGCTCACCCCGCGGGACAGGGGCCATTGGGACCCAGTACTTC	CASSPRGTGAIGTQYF
NA	TRBJ2-1	TRBV6-1	TRBD2	TGTGCCAGCAGTGCGCTAGCGGGAGATTCTGGAAATGAGCAGTTCTTC	CASSALAGDSGNEQFF
NA	TRBJ2-4	TRBV4-2	TRBD1	TGTGCCAGCAGCCAAGAGGGATCGGGACAGATGAACATTCAGTACTTC	CASSQEGSGQMNIQYF
NA	TRBJ1-3	TRBV30	NA	TGTGCCTGGAGGGCCCTGGGGCTGCCTGGAAACACCATATATTTT	CAWRALGLPGNTIYF
NA	TRBJ1-3	TRBV2	NA	TGTGCCAGCAGTGAAGGCCGAGTCTCTGGAAACACCATATATTTT	CASSEGRVSGNTIYF
NA	TRBJ1-2	TRBV18	TRBD1	TGTGCCAGCTCGTCTGGACAGGACTATGGCTACACCTTC	CASSSGQDYGYTF
once	TRBJ2-2	TRBV5-1	NA	TGCGCCATCCACTCCCTAGACACCGGGGAGCTGTTTTTT	CAIHSLDTGELFF
NA	TRBJ2-7	TRBV10-3	TRBD1	TGTGCCATCAGACGGAAGACCGGGACAGCACACAACGAGCAGTACTTC	CAIRRKTGTAHNEQYF
once	TRBJ2-1	TRBV20-1	TRBD2	TGCAGTGCTGGTGGGACTAGCGGGAGGAGCGAGTTCTTC	CSAGGTSGRSEFF
NA	TRBJ1-2	TRBV14	NA	TGTGCCAGCAGCCGCACGGCAGGTCTCGGGGAGGGGGACTATGGCTACACCTTC	CASSRTAGLGEGDYGYTF
NA	TRBJ1-1	TRBV5-1	NA	TGCGCCAGCAGGAGTTCGGGGGGCCCCATGAACACTGAAGCTTTCTTT	CASRSSGGPMNTEAFF
NA	TRBJ1-4	TRBV6-5	NA	TGTGCCAGCACCAGGGGCAGGGGAAATGAAAAACTGTTTTTT	CASTRGRGNEKLFF
NA	TRBJ2-7	TRBV29-1	TRBD1	TGCAGCGCCGGGGACAGAATTTACGAGCAGTACTTC	CSAGDRIYEQYF
once	TRBJ2-6	TRBV19	TRBD1	TGTGCCAGTAGGCCCGACAGGGGATTCCTTGGGGCCAACGTCCTGACTTTC	CASRPDRGFLGANVLTF
NA	TRBJ2-1	TRBV7-9	NA	TGTGCCAGCAGCTTAACTAATACCTACAATGAGCAGTTCTTC	CASSLTNTYNEQFF
NA	TRBJ2-1	TRBV7-9	TRBD2	TGTGCCAGCAGCTTAGGAACGGGACTAGCGGTGTACAATGAGCAGTTCTTC	CASSLGTGLAVYNEQFF
NA	TRBJ1-1	TRBV6-5	TRBD1	TGTGCCAGCAGCCGCCGGGACAGGGACACTGAAGCTTTCTTT	CASSRRDRDTEAFF
NA	TRBJ1-1	TRBV29-1	NA	TGCAGCGTTTCCTTAACCTATATGAACACTGAAGCTTTCTTT	CSVSLTYMNTEAFF
NA	TRBJ1-1	TRBV28	NA	TGTGCCAGCAGTTTAGACAGCCTGAACACTGAAGCTTTCTTT	CASSLDSLNTEAFF
NA	TRBJ1-1	TRBV4-2	NA	TGTGCCAGCAGCCAGGCCATTGGAGGTGTGGACACTGAAGCTTTCTTT	CASSQAIGGVDTEAFF
NA	TRBJ2-1	TRBV15	TRBD2	TGTGCCACCAGCAGAGGACTTCAATGGGGACTAGCGGGCCACAATGAGCAGTTCTTC	CATSRGLQWGLAGHNEQFF
NA	TRBJ2-1	TRBV5-6	TRBD2	TGTGCCAGCAGCTTAAGACTAGCGGGGGGCCCGTTCTTC	CASSLRLAGGPFF
NA	TRBJ1-4	TRBV28	TRBD1	TGTGCCAGCAGTTTAATCAGGGGGCAAGAGGAAAAACTGTTTTTT	CASSLIRGQEEKLFF
NA	TRBJ1-2	TRBV30	NA	TGTGCCTGGAGGAACCCAGGGAAAGGCTACACCTTC	CAWRNPGKGYTF
few	TRBJ2-7	TRBV9	NA	TGTGCCAGCAGCGCGAGCGGGACATCCTACGAGCAGTACTTC	CASSASGTSYEQYF
NA	TRBJ1-4	TRBV19	NA	TGTGCCAGTAGTATTAATACCGGGGGAACTAATGAAAAACTGTTTTTT	CASSINTGGTNEKLFF
once	TRBJ2-7	TRBV4-3	TRBD2	TGCGCCAGCAGCCACAGTAGCGGGAGGCCAGGCGAGCAGTACTTC	CASSHSSGRPGEQYF
once	TRBJ1-1	TRBV7-2	NA	TGTGCCAGCAGCCCCCTCGGGGGGGCGGACACTGAAGCTTTCTTT	CASSPLGGADTEAFF
NA	TRBJ1-1	TRBV3-1/TRBV3-2	NA	TGTGCCAGCATGAATATAGGCGGGACTGAAGCTTTCTTT	CASMNIGGTEAFF
NA	TRBJ2-1	TRBV7-9	TRBD1	TGTGCCAGCAGTCATCGGTCAGGACAGGGGGCCAATGAGCAGTTCTTC	CASSHRSGQGANEQFF
NA	TRBJ1-6	TRBV4-3	TRBD1	TGCGCCAGCAGCCCGGGACAGGGAGGTTCACCCCTCCACTTT	CASSPGQGGSPLHF
NA	TRBJ1-2	TRBV11-2	NA	TGTGCCAGCAGCTTAGATAACTCGCTTTATGGCTACACCTTC	CASSLDNSLYGYTF
NA	TRBJ2-3	TRBV27	NA	TGTGCCAGCAGTGGGGGGTTCCCCCGAGATACGCAGTATTTT	CASSGGFPRDTQYF
NA	TRBJ1-3	TRBV30	NA	TGTGCCTGGAGACCAGATTCCGGGACATGGAGAAACACCATATATTTT	CAWRPDSGTWRNTIYF
NA	TRBJ1-1	TRBV5-4	NA	TGTGCCAGCAGCAGCGCCCAGGGAACTGAAGCTTTCTTT	CASSSAQGTEAFF